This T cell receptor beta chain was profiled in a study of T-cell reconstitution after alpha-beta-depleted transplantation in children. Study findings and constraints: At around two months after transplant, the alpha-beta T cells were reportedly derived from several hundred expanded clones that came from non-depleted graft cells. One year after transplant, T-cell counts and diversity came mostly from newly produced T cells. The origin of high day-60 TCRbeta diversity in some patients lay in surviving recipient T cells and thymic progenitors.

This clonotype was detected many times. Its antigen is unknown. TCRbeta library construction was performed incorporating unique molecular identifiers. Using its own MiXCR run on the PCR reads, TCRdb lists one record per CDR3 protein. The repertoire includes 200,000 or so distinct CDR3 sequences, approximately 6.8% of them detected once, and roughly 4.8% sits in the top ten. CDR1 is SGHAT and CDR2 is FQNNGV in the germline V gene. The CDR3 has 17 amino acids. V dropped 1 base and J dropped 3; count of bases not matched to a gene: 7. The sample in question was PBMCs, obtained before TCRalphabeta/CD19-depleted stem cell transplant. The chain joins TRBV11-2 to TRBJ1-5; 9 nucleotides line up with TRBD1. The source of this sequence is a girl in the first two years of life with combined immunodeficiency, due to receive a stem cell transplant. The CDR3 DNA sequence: TGTGCCAGCAGCTTAGGTCAAACAGGGGGCGTCAATCAGCCCCAGCATTTT. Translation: CASSLGQTGGVNQPQHF. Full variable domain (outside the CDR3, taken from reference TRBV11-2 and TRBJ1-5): EAGVAQSPRYKIIEKRQSVAFWCNPISGHATLYWYQQILGQGPKLLIQFQNNGVVDDSQLPKDRFSAERLKGVDSTLKIQPAKLEDSAVYLCASSLGQTGGVNQPQHFGDGTRLSIL.